Listed below are T cell receptor beta chains from one sample, sequenced in a study of OX40 agonist ivuxolimab in advanced cancers. Assay used: immunoSEQ multiplex PCR; TCRdb lists only in-frame clones, some missing. The table includes 45,000 to 60,000 clones, 65% to 85% detected once. Here the sequenced sample was CD4+ or CD8+ T cells sorted from blood, taken in a trial of the OX40 agonist ivuxolimab. These receptors all stem from an adult with an advanced solid tumor such as melanoma, head and neck, liver or kidney cancer. The CDR3 runs from the conserved cysteine through the conserved F or W. Fields, in order: J gene, D gene, clone size, V gene, CDR3 protein, CDR3 DNA. A D gene is named only where the DNA matches it firmly. Rows may omit the clone size; those that give it use once, few, many or a size class.

>TRBJ2-7|TRBD1|few|TRBV2
CASRETGVSYEQYF
TGTGCCAGCAGGGAAACAGGGGTTAGCTACGAGCAGTACTTC
>TRBJ2-3|TRBD2|.|TRBV7-9
CASSLAIILAGGSTDTQYF
TGTGCCAGCAGCTTAGCGATTATACTAGCGGGAGGGTCGACAGATACGCAGTATTTT
>TRBJ1-2|.|once|TRBV4-1
CASSQAAVGGLSYGYTF
TGCGCCAGCAGCCAAGCGGCAGTCGGGGGACTTTCCTATGGCTACACCTTC
>TRBJ1-6|.|.|TRBV7-2
CASSLEGPQFNNSPLHF
TGTGCCAGCAGCTTAGAAGGGCCGCAATTCAATAATTCACCCCTCCACTTT
>TRBJ1-2|TRBD1|.|TRBV7-8
CASSVYGQGADYGYTF
TGTGCCAGCAGCGTATACGGACAGGGGGCTGACTATGGCTACACCTTC
>TRBJ1-2|.|.|TRBV6-6
CASSYLGTDGYTF
TGTGCCAGCAGTTACCTTGGGACCGATGGCTACACCTTC
>TRBJ2-1|TRBD1|.|TRBV29-1
CSVTTTGGYEQFF
TGCAGCGTTACTACGACAGGGGGCTATGAGCAGTTCTTC
>TRBJ1-1|.|.|TRBV19
CASSIGFRTDTTEAFF
TGTGCCAGTAGTATAGGGTTCCGGACAGACACCACTGAAGCTTTCTTT
>TRBJ2-3|TRBD2|.|TRBV5-4
CASSRPGLGTDTQYF
TGTGCCAGCAGCCGGCCGGGACTAGGCACAGATACGCAGTATTTT
>TRBJ2-7|.|.|TRBV6-1
CASSVGVSYEQYF
TGTGCCAGCAGTGTGGGGGTCTCCTACGAGCAGTACTTC
>TRBJ1-4|.|.|TRBV5-1
CASRASGPFNEKLFF
TGCGCCAGCAGAGCATCCGGGCCGTTTAATGAAAAACTGTTTTTT
>TRBJ1-2|.|.|TRBV19
CASNYIGRTGGDYGYTF
TGTGCCAGCAACTACATCGGGAGAACAGGTGGGGACTATGGCTACACCTTC
>TRBJ1-2|TRBD1|.|TRBV4-1
CASSQGTGVYGYTF
TGCGCCAGCAGCCAAGGGACAGGGGTATATGGCTACACCTTC
>TRBJ1-2|TRBD1|.|TRBV5-1
CASSLEGQGGRGYTF
TGCGCCAGCAGCTTGGAGGGACAGGGTGGACGAGGCTACACCTTC
>TRBJ2-1|.|.|TRBV12-1
CASSFLAGYNEQFF
TGTGCCAGCAGCTTTCTAGCGGGGTACAATGAGCAGTTCTTC
>TRBJ2-1|.|few|TRBV5-4
CASSLAGRNEQFF
TGTGCCAGCAGCTTAGCAGGGAGGAATGAGCAGTTCTTC
>TRBJ2-6|.|.|TRBV27
CASSPGVGANVLTF
TGTGCCAGCAGTCCAGGGGTAGGGGCCAACGTCCTGACTTTC
>TRBJ2-5|.|.|TRBV11-2
CASSLGLGPGPETQYF
TGTGCCAGCAGCTTAGGGTTGGGACCGGGGCCAGAGACCCAGTACTTC
>TRBJ2-2|.|.|TRBV5-1
CASRPGTENTGELFF
TGCGCCAGCAGACCCGGGACGGAGAACACCGGGGAGCTGTTTTTT
>TRBJ2-2|TRBD2|.|TRBV6-4
CASKPRSGSETGELFF
TGTGCCAGCAAACCAAGGAGCGGGAGTGAGACCGGGGAGCTGTTTTTT
>TRBJ1-1|.|.|TRBV19
CASSLTSNTEAFF
TGTGCCAGTAGTCTTACCTCGAACACTGAAGCTTTCTTT
>TRBJ2-3|TRBD2|once|TRBV19
CASSVVGRADTQYF
TGTGCCAGTAGTGTGGTAGGGAGGGCAGATACGCAGTATTTT
>TRBJ1-3|.|.|TRBV5-1
CASSWGENRSGNTIYF
TGCGCCAGCAGCTGGGGGGAAAACCGCTCTGGAAACACCATATATTTT
>TRBJ1-1|.|.|TRBV4-1
CASSQDAGAREAEAFF
TGCGCCAGCAGCCAAGACGCGGGGGCGAGGGAAGCTGAAGCTTTCTTT
>TRBJ1-6|TRBD1|.|TRBV6-5
CASFSGGHSPLHF
TGTGCCAGCTTCTCAGGGGGTCATTCACCCCTCCACTTT
>TRBJ2-3|TRBD1|.|TRBV27
CASSHRDSGSDTQYF
TGTGCCAGCAGTCACCGGGACAGTGGTTCCGATACGCAGTATTTT
>TRBJ2-7|TRBD1|.|TRBV28
CASSITGQGANSYEQYF
TGTGCCAGCAGTATAACGGGACAGGGGGCGAACTCCTACGAGCAGTACTTC
>TRBJ1-3|.|.|TRBV11-2
CASSPGSAGRRGNTIYF
TGTGCCAGCAGCCCCGGGTCGGCCGGGCGGAGAGGAAACACCATATATTTT
>TRBJ2-5|TRBD1|.|TRBV6-5
CASTLSRDRGETQYF
TGTGCCAGCACCTTATCCCGGGACAGGGGAGAGACCCAGTACTTC
>TRBJ2-2|.|.|TRBV19
CASSPLGTSGRSGELFF
TGTGCCAGTAGCCCCCTTGGGACATCTGGGCGGTCCGGGGAGCTGTTTTTT
>TRBJ2-6|.|.|TRBV7-9
CASSLGVQYKSGANVLTF
TGTGCCAGCAGCTTAGGAGTCCAGTACAAGTCTGGGGCCAACGTCCTGACTTTC
>TRBJ2-7|TRBD2|.|TRBV28
CASKTRNPGGNEQYF
TGTGCCAGCAAGACCCGGAACCCGGGGGGAAACGAGCAGTACTTC
>TRBJ2-7|TRBD2|.|TRBV11-1
CASSYAGGTSGTREQYF
TGTGCCAGCAGTTACGCAGGAGGGACTAGCGGGACGCGGGAGCAGTACTTC
>TRBJ2-5|.|.|TRBV6-1
CASSEPETQYF
TGTGCCAGCAGTGAACCCGAGACCCAGTACTTC
>TRBJ2-7|.|.|TRBV28
CASHRQDTYEQYF
TGTGCCAGTCACCGACAGGACACATACGAGCAGTACTTC
>TRBJ2-1|TRBD2|.|TRBV2
CASRILAVDYNEQFF
TGTGCCAGCAGGATACTAGCGGTTGATTACAATGAGCAGTTCTTC
>TRBJ2-2|TRBD2|few|TRBV9
CASSVRRTSGNTGELFF
TGTGCCAGCAGCGTCCGTCGGACTAGCGGGAACACCGGGGAGCTGTTTTTT
>TRBJ1-5|.|.|TRBV19
CASSISVTGLVPPPNQPQHF
TGTGCCAGTAGTATTTCCGTGACAGGACTTGTCCCCCCCCCAAATCAGCCCCAGCATTTT
>TRBJ2-1|TRBD1|.|TRBV6-1
CASMGQGKSYNEQFF
TGTGCCAGCATGGGACAGGGAAAATCCTACAATGAGCAGTTCTTC
>TRBJ1-3|.|.|TRBV2
CASSPGGTSSGNTIYF
TGTGCCAGCAGTCCAGGTGGGACCAGCTCTGGAAACACCATATATTTT
>TRBJ1-1|.|.|TRBV10-3
CAISPGRTEAFF
TGTGCCATCAGCCCAGGACGGACTGAAGCTTTCTTT
>TRBJ2-7|.|.|TRBV5-1
CASSPRDIYEQYF
TGCGCCAGCAGCCCCCGGGACATCTACGAGCAGTACTTC
>TRBJ2-7|.|.|TRBV5-1
CASRLGTSTYEQYF
TGCGCCAGCAGACTTGGGACGTCCACCTACGAGCAGTACTTC
>TRBJ2-1|.|.|TRBV18
CASSPRGYEQFF
TGTGCCAGCTCACCTCGAGGATATGAGCAGTTCTTC
>TRBJ1-5|.|.|TRBV30
CAWSHRGDQPQHF
TGTGCCTGGAGCCATAGGGGGGATCAGCCCCAGCATTTT
>TRBJ2-3|.|.|TRBV5-4
CASSWGTGTTDTQYF
TGTGCCAGCAGCTGGGGGACCGGGACCACAGATACGCAGTATTTT
>TRBJ2-1|.|.|TRBV7-3
CASSLLGRGLNNEQFF
TGTGCCAGCAGCTTACTGGGCAGGGGCCTAAACAATGAGCAGTTCTTC
>TRBJ1-1|.|.|TRBV5-6
CASELGGARTEAFF
TGTGCCAGCGAACTCGGGGGGGCGCGGACTGAAGCTTTCTTT
>TRBJ2-3|.|.|TRBV29-1
CSVVQGTDTQYF
TGCAGCGTTGTGCAGGGCACAGATACGCAGTATTTT
>TRBJ1-4|.|.|TRBV18
CASSPQRGDNEKLFF
TGTGCCAGCTCACCACAAAGGGGTGACAATGAAAAACTGTTTTTT
>TRBJ1-2|.|.|TRBV6-4
CASSDAGGPSVFSYTF
TGTGCCAGCAGTGACGCGGGCGGACCATCGGTTTTTAGCTACACCTTC
>TRBJ2-5|.|.|TRBV19
CASGRYQETQYF
TGTGCCAGCGGACGGTACCAAGAGACCCAGTACTTC
>TRBJ1-5|.|.|TRBV2
CASSEARGAGQPQHF
TGTGCCAGCAGCGAGGCGAGGGGCGCAGGTCAGCCCCAGCATTTT
>TRBJ2-7|.|.|TRBV7-9
CASSLYRGGPYEQYF
TGTGCCAGCAGCCTCTACAGGGGAGGACCCTACGAGCAGTACTTC
>TRBJ1-2|.|.|TRBV19
CASSLGTERYGYTF
TGTGCCAGTAGCCTCGGGACGGAGCGTTATGGCTACACCTTC
>TRBJ2-2|.|.|TRBV2
CASSELSPSSTGELFF
TGTGCCAGCAGTGAATTGTCGCCTAGCAGTACCGGGGAGCTGTTTTTT
>TRBJ2-3|TRBD1|.|TRBV2
CASSEVRTGGTDTQYF
TGTGCCAGCAGTGAAGTCAGGACAGGGGGGACAGATACGCAGTATTTT
>TRBJ2-2|.|few|TRBV7-9
CASSLDDPLAAGELFF
TGTGCCAGCAGCTTAGACGACCCTTTGGCGGCCGGGGAGCTGTTTTTT
>TRBJ2-1|TRBD1|few|TRBV11-2
CASSLGGGDRGYNEQFF
TGTGCCAGCAGCTTAGGTGGCGGGGACAGGGGCTACAATGAGCAGTTCTTC